The next 28 T cell receptor beta chains were all read from a single sample in a study of patients and donors after allogeneic stem cell transplantation. In TCRdb, the RT-PCR reads were re-called with MiXCR into one record per CDR3 protein. The sample has hundreds of thousands of distinct CDR3 sequences, around 16% seen once. Material: blood, either unsorted or a sorted T cell fraction (not recorded which). The receptors come from a human donor who was either an allogeneic HSCT recipient or a stem cell or donor lymphocyte infusion donor (not recorded which). It is not recorded whose cells these are; they may come from a transplant donor.

Only a few counts were recorded for this clonotype. V and J are TRBV29-1 and TRBJ1-1; D remains unclear. The V and J ends lost 4 bases and 14 bases respectively, with 8 bases between them. Per the germline V gene, CDR1 is SQVTM and CDR2 is ANQGSEA. This CDR3 has 8 amino acids. CDR3 in amino acids: CSVVGPFF. The CDR3 nucleotides are TGCAGCGTTGTCGGGCCGTTCTTT.

The chain is built from TRBV20-1 and TRBJ2-3; D tentatively reads TRBD1 or TRBD2 (5 bases each). V lost 5 bases and J lost 6, with 21 bases in between. Germline V lookup: CDR1 DFQATT, CDR2 SNEGSKA (reference sequence). The CDR3 is 15 residues long. CDR3 loop: CSAPRDHRPADTQYF. In nucleotides, the CDR3 is TGCAGTGCTCCCAGGGACCACCGCCCCGCGGATACGCAGTATTTT.

This clonotype was counted between two and nine times. This chain connects TRBV24-1 to TRBJ1-3; no firm D call. The CDR3 loop spans 14 amino acids. Germline CDR1 is KGHDR and CDR2 is SFDVKD. V lost 5 bases and J lost 9, with 16 bases in between. CDR3 residues: CATSVAAKKGTIYF. The CDR3 DNA reads as TGTGCCACCAGTGTTGCGGCCAAAAAAGGCACCATATATTTT.

In this sample, this clonotype turned up a few times. The chain is built from TRBV25-1 and TRBJ2-7, with D unclear. V lost 4 bases, J lost 7 bases, and 23 bases lay in between. The CDR3 has 16 amino acids. Germline CDR1 and CDR2: MGHDK and SYGVNS. DNA of the CDR3: TGTGCCAGCAGTGGATTCGGTACTTCCCTAACGAGGGAGCAGTACTTC. Translating it yields CASSGFGTSLTREQYF.

This chain connects TRBV2 to TRBJ1-4, with D tentatively TRBD1 (6 bases). The V end lost 6 bases, the J end lost 7 bases, and 18 bases lay between the germline ends. The germline CDR1 and CDR2 sequences are SNHLY and FYNNEI. CDR3 length equals 15 residues. In DNA, the CDR3 is TGTGCCAGCAGGCCCGGTCGGGGGACAAGTGAAAAACTGTTTTTT. Translation: CASRPGRGTSEKLFF. Full variable domain (rest looked up from reference TRBV2 and TRBJ1-4): EPEVTQTPSHQVTQMGQEVILRCVPISNHLYFYWYRQILGQKVEFLVSFYNNEISEKSEIFDDQFSVERPDGSNFTLKIRSTKLEDSAMYFCASRPGRGTSEKLFFGSGTQLSVL.

The chain uses TRBV9 and TRBJ2-3; D is ambiguous. Trimming pared 2 bases from V and 0 bases from J, leaving 10 bases between. CDR1 and CDR2 from the germline V gene are SGDLS and YYNGEE. The CDR3 has 15 amino acids. The CDR3 DNA reads TGTGCCAGCAGCGTCGTCGGCGGCAGCACAGATACGCAGTATTTT. Protein sequence: CASSVVGGSTDTQYF.

The gene calls are TRBV19 and TRBJ2-1; 10 nucleotides align to TRBD2. Germline V gives CDR1 LNHDA, CDR2 SQIVND (reference sequence). The CDR3 loop spans 15 amino acids. V shed 2 bases, J shed 6 bases, and the junction held 4 bases outside the gene matches. Written as DNA, the CDR3 is TGTGCCAGTAGTATATCTAGCGGGGGCTTCAATGAGCAGTTCTTC. Protein: CASSISSGGFNEQFF.

J is TRBJ1-2 and V is TRBV20-1; the D is unclear. Trimming pared 0 bases from V and 2 bases from J, leaving 7 bases between. Looked up from germline, CDR1 is DFQATT and CDR2 is SNEGSKA (reference sequence). The CDR3 spans 13 residues. CDR3 amino acids: CSARDTDNYGYTF. DNA for the CDR3: TGCAGTGCTAGAGATACAGACAACTATGGCTACACCTTC.

The rearrangement joins TRBV29-1 to TRBJ2-7, with D perhaps TRBD1 (5 bases). The CDR3 has 13 amino acids. Trimming pared 2 bases from V and 4 bases from J, leaving 12 bases between. The germline gives CDR1 SQVTM, CDR2 ANQGSEA. The DNA of the CDR3 is TGCAGCGTTGAAAACGAGACAGCTTACGAGCAGTACTTC. Translated, it gives CSVENETAYEQYF.

This clonotype was counted between two and nine times. This chain joins TRBV12-3 or TRBV12-4 and TRBJ1-1; D is undetermined. CDR3 length: 14 amino acids. V was cut by 4 bases and J by 7 bases, with 16 bases left in between. The CDR3 nucleotides read TGTGCCAGCAGTTCATTTACACTAGCCCTTGAAGCTTTCTTT. It yields the protein CASSSFTLALEAFF.

The chain has TRBV3-1 and TRBJ1-1; D gene ambiguous. CDR3 length: 14 residues. Germline V gene data show CDR1 as LGHDT and CDR2 as YNNKEL (reference sequence). V was pared by 1 base and J by 1 base, with 7 bases between. The CDR3 protein is CASSQVWGNTEAFF. For the CDR3, the DNA is TGTGCCAGCAGCCAAGTGTGGGGGAACACTGAAGCTTTCTTT.

V gene TRBV6-2 or TRBV6-3 combines with J gene TRBJ1-2; no reliable D call. Trimming stripped 2 bases from V and 4 bases from J, with 8 bases between. The CDR3 contains 13 residues. The germline CDR1 and CDR2 sequences are MNHEY and SVGEGT. CDR3 protein: CASSYALTYGYTF. CDR3 DNA: TGTGCCAGCAGTTACGCGCTCACCTATGGCTACACCTTC.

The rearrangement links TRBV2 to TRBJ2-2; D is undetermined. Germline values: CDR1 SNHLY, CDR2 FYNNEI. This CDR3 is built from 15 residues. V gave up 6 bases and J gave up 1 base, with 12 bases separating them. The CDR3 DNA follows: TGTGCCAGCAGAAGAGCTAGGGTGAACACCGGGGAGCTGTTTTTT. It codes for CASRRARVNTGELFF.

This clonotype was seen only a few times. The rearrangement links TRBV19 to TRBJ2-1, with D possibly being TRBD1 or TRBD2 (5 bases each). The CDR3 runs 16 residues. V lost 1 base to trimming and J lost 6 bases, with 16 bases between them. Germline CDR1 and CDR2: LNHDA and SQIVND (reference sequence). As DNA, the CDR3 is TGTGCCAGTAGTATAGCGGGGTCTGCGAGGGGCAATGAGCAGTTCTTC. Protein product: CASSIAGSARGNEQFF.

This clonotype occurred a few times. The chain joins TRBV5-6 to TRBJ1-4, with D perhaps matching TRBD1 (6 bases). The germline gives CDR1 SGHDT, CDR2 YYEEEE. The length of the CDR3 is 15 residues. Trimming pared 0 bases from V and 7 bases from J, leaving 13 bases between. The CDR3 DNA sequence: TGTGCCAGCAGCTTGGGCCGGGGGCCTCCTGAAAAACTGTTTTTT. As protein: CASSLGRGPPEKLFF.

The chain links TRBV10-3 to TRBJ2-5, with TRBD2 matching over 16 bases. Germline CDR1 and CDR2: ENHRY and SYGVKD. The CDR3 is made up of 19 amino acids. J lost 5 bases, V lost 4 bases, and 13 bases had no gene match. The CDR3 loop reads CAISGTTGTSGGVWETQYF. DNA for the CDR3: TGTGCCATCAGTGGGACGACCGGGACTAGCGGGGGGGTGTGGGAGACCCAGTACTTC.

This clonotype was counted many times. The chain has TRBV6-1 and TRBJ1-1; 7 nucleotides align to TRBD1. CDR3 length: 14 amino acids. Germline assignment: CDR1 MNHNS and CDR2 SASEGT. Trimming removed 4 bases from V and 5 bases from J; junction bases left unmatched: 7. The CDR3 loop reads CASSGGQPNTEAFF. The CDR3 DNA follows: TGTGCCAGCAGTGGGGGACAGCCAAATACTGAAGCTTTCTTT.

This clonotype was recorded once. The rearrangement joins TRBV2 to TRBJ2-1, with 8 bases fitting TRBD2. Trimming at V came to 7 bases and at J to 1 base, leaving 15 bases not matched to a gene. Germline V CDR1 and CDR2: SNHLY, FYNNEI. CDR3 size: 18 residues. The CDR3 spells CASNWVAGRRKSYNEQFF. The CDR3 coding sequence is TGTGCCAGCAATTGGGTAGCGGGGAGACGAAAATCCTACAATGAGCAGTTCTTC.

This clonotype was seen repeatedly, ten times or more. The chain uses TRBV9 and TRBJ2-7; 9 positions match TRBD1. Germline assignment: CDR1 SGDLS and CDR2 YYNGEE. This CDR3 is built from 15 residues. Losses at the gene ends were 0 bases for V and 5 bases for J; bases not matched to a gene: 6. The CDR3, as DNA: TGTGCCAGCAGCGTAGGTACAGGGGGCTACCACGAGCAGTACTTC. It specifies CASSVGTGGYHEQYF.

The rearrangement joins TRBV20-1 to TRBJ2-1, with D perhaps matching TRBD2 (6 bases). V shed 1 base and J shed 6 bases, with 7 bases lying between them. Germline V gives CDR1 DFQATT, CDR2 SNEGSKA (reference sequence). The CDR3 spans 12 residues. The CDR3, as DNA: TGCAGTGCTAGAGTGACTAGCAATGAGCAGTTCTTC. It encodes CSARVTSNEQFF.

This clonotype was recorded a few times. The chain is built from TRBV9 and TRBJ2-1; TRBD1 is a possible D gene (8 bases). Germline lookup yields CDR1 SGDLS and CDR2 YYNGEE. This CDR3 has 15 amino acids. V lost 3 bases to trimming and J lost 5 bases, with 15 bases between them. The CDR3: CASSAGGTGHNEQFF. CDR3 nucleotide sequence: TGTGCCAGCAGCGCCGGGGGGACAGGACACAATGAGCAGTTCTTC.

This clonotype was seen only once. The genes are TRBV7-6 and TRBJ2-5; D is undetermined. V was shortened by 4 bases and J by 4 bases, with 10 bases between the two germline ends. Germline CDR1 SGHVS, CDR2 FNYEAQ. The CDR3 runs 13 residues. CDR3 sequence (DNA): TGTGCCAGCAGCTCCCGTCCAGCAGAGACCCAGTACTTC. Protein sequence: CASSSRPAETQYF.

This clonotype came up a few times. The chain recombines TRBV29-1 with TRBJ2-1, with 7 bases aligning to TRBD2. CDR1 and CDR2 (germline): SQVTM, ANQGSEA. V shed 1 base, J shed 4 bases, and the junction held 10 bases outside the gene matches. The CDR3 contains 16 residues. The CDR3 here is CSVEGIWTSPYNEQFF. DNA for the CDR3: TGCAGCGTTGAAGGTATATGGACTAGTCCGTACAATGAGCAGTTCTTC.

In this sample, this clonotype turned up many times. V and J are TRBV29-1 and TRBJ2-2, with TRBD1 matching over 7 bases. With V trimmed by 4 bases and J by 6 bases, 11 bases remained unmatched. CDR1 SQVTM and CDR2 ANQGSEA come from the germline V gene. The CDR3 extends over 15 amino acids. The CDR3 nucleotides are TGCAGCGTTGCCTCGACTGTAACAGGGGCCGGGGAGCTGTTTTTT. It codes for CSVASTVTGAGELFF.

This clonotype occurred many times. V gene TRBV28 combines with J gene TRBJ2-5; D call uncertain. The CDR3 runs 11 residues. Trimming removed 6 bases from V and 4 bases from J, with 6 bases in between. Germline-derived CDR1 and CDR2 are MDHEN and SYDVKM. The CDR3 DNA follows: TGTGCCAGCAGGGAAGGAGAGACCCAGTACTTC. This gives the protein CASREGETQYF.

The rearrangement joins TRBV30 to TRBJ2-3; 7 positions match TRBD1. This CDR3 has 15 amino acids. The trim removed 0 bases at V and 4 bases at J, leaving 7 bases unmatched. Germline V gene lookup returns CDR1 GTSNPN and CDR2 SVGIG (reference sequence). The CDR3, as DNA: TGTGCCTGGAGTGTCTACAGGGGTTTGGCAGATACGCAGTATTTT. Its protein product is CAWSVYRGLADTQYF.

The chain joins TRBV4-1 to TRBJ2-3, with 9 bases identical to TRBD2. The CDR3 spans 16 residues. Germline assignment: CDR1 MGHRA and CDR2 YSYEKL. J lost 1 base, V lost 1 base, and 3 bases had no gene match. As DNA, the CDR3 is TGCGCCAGCAGCCAAGGACTAGCGGAGTGCACAGATACGCAGTATTTT. Amino acids: CASSQGLAECTDTQYF.

This clonotype was recorded at least ten times. The rearrangement uses TRBV4-1 and TRBJ2-1, with D possibly matching TRBD1 (6 bases). The V end was cut by 1 base, the J end by 3 bases, with 16 bases between. The CDR3 runs 17 residues. The germline V gene encodes CDR1 MGHRA and CDR2 YSYEKL. The CDR3 nucleotides are TGCGCCAGCAGCCAAGCCGAGGGGACACAGCGCTACAATGAGCAGTTCTTC. This codes for CASSQAEGTQRYNEQFF.